A single TCR beta chain is shown here with its context. One entry per CDR3 protein results from TCRdb running MiXCR on the 5' RACE reads. Of 550,000 to 600,000 distinct CDR3 sequences listed, around 15% are singletons. These data belong to a study of T-cell memory formation after mild COVID-19. The sequencing sample was made of PBMCs or a T cell subset sorted from them (not recorded which). The source of this sequence is an adult woman who had mild COVID-19 (a few samples of this study predate the infection). Cell type and time point are not known.

The DNA for the CDR3 is TGCGCCAGCAGCTTGAAGCCAGGGGGGGCTCAGCCCCAGCATTTT. It translates to CASSLKPGGAQPQHF. This sequence joins TRBV5-1 and TRBJ1-5; 7 positions agree with TRBD1. With 1 base clipped from V and 6 bases from J, the junction kept 7 bases outside the gene matches. Per germline, CDR1 SGHRS and CDR2 YFSETQ. The CDR3 has 15 amino acids.